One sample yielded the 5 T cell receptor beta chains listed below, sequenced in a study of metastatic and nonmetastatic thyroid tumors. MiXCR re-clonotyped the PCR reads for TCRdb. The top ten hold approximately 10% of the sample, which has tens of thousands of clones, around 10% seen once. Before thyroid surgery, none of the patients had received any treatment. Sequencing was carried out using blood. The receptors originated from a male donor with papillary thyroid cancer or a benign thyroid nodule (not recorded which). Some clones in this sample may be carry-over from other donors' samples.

CDR3 sequence (DNA): TGTGCCAGTAGTATAGAGGGCTGGAGAGCAGGAGACGAGCAGTACTTC. This sequence encodes CASSIEGWRAGDEQYF. The gene calls are TRBV19 and TRBJ2-7, with D unclear. The CDR3 spans 16 residues. V was clipped by 0 bases and J by 5 bases, with 17 bases between them. Germline V lookup: CDR1 LNHDA, CDR2 SQIVND (reference sequence). Complete variable domain (other parts from reference TRBV19 and TRBJ2-7): DGGITQSPKYLFRKEGQNVTLSCEQNLNHDAMYWYRQDPGQGLRLIYYSQIVNDFQKGDIAEGYSVSREKKESFPLTVTSAQKNPTAFYLCASSIEGWRAGDEQYFGPGTRLTVT.

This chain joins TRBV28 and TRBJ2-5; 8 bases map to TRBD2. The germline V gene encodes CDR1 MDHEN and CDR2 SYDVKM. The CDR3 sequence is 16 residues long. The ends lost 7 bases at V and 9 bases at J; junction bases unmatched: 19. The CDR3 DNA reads TGTGCCAGCATTTACCAAGGGACTAGGGTTTTCGAGGCCCAGTACTTC. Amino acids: CASIYQGTRVFEAQYF.

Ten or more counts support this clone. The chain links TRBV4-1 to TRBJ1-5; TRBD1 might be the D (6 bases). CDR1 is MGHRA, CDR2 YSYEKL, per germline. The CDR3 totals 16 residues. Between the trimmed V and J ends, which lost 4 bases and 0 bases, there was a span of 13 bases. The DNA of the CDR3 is TGCGCCAGCAGCCTAACGGACAGCCATAGCAATCAGCCCCAGCATTTT. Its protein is CASSLTDSHSNQPQHF.

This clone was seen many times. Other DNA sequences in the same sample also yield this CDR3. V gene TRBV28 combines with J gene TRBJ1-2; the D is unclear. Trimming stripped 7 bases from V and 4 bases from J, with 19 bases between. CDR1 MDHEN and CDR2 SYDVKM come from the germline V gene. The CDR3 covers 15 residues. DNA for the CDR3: TGTGCCAGCACCCCCCCCCCCCGTAGCACCTATGGCTACACCTTC. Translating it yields CASTPPPRSTYGYTF.

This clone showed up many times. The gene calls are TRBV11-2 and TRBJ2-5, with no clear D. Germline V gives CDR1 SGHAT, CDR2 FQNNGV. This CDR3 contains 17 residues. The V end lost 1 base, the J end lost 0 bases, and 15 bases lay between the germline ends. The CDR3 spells CASSLGSLYMYQETQYF. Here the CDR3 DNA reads TGTGCCAGCAGCTTAGGGTCGCTTTATATGTACCAAGAGACCCAGTACTTC.